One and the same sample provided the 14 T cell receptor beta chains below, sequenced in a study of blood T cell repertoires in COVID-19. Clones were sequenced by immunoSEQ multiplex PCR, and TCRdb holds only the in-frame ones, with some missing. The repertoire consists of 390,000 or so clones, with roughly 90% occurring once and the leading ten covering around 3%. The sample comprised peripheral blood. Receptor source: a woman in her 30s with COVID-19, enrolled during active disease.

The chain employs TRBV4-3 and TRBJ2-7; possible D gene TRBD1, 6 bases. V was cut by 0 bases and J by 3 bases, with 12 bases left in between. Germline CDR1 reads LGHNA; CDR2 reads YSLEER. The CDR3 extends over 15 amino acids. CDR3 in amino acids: CASSQDLDSNYEQYF. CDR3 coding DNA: TGCGCCAGCAGCCAAGACCTGGACAGTAACTACGAGCAGTACTTC.

CDR3 protein: CASSLLGQGNNTGELFF. The CDR3 DNA reads as TGTGCCAGCAGCTTGTTGGGACAGGGGAACAACACCGGGGAGCTGTTTTTT. The chain is built from TRBV5-5 and TRBJ2-2; 10 positions match TRBD1. The CDR3 is 17 residues long. V shed 1 base and J 2 bases; nucleotides not matched to a gene: 5. Germline lookup yields CDR1 SGHKS and CDR2 YYEKEE (reference sequence).

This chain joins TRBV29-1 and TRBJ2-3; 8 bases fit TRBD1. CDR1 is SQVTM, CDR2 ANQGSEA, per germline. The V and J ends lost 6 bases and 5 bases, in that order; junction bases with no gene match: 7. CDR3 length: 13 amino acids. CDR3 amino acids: CSVGRGPGDTQYF. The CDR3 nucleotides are TGCAGCGTGGGCAGGGGGCCCGGAGATACGCAGTATTTT.

For the CDR3, the DNA is TGTGCCAGCAGCGCCCGAGGGGGCGTACAGAGCAATCAGCCCCAGCATTTT. Protein: CASSARGGVQSNQPQHF. This sequence joins TRBV6-2 or TRBV6-3 and TRBJ1-5; TRBD1 matches at 7 bases. V was pared by 6 bases and J by 1 base, with 12 bases of the junction left unmatched. The CDR3 loop spans 17 amino acids. Germline-derived CDR1 and CDR2 are MNHEY and SVGEGT.

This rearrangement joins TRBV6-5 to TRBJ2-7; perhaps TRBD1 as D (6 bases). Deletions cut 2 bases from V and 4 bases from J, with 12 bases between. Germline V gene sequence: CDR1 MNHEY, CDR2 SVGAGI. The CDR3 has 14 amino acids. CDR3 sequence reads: CASSYGGYQYEQYV. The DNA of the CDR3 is TGTGCCAGCAGTTACGGGGGCTACCAATACGAGCAGTACGTC.

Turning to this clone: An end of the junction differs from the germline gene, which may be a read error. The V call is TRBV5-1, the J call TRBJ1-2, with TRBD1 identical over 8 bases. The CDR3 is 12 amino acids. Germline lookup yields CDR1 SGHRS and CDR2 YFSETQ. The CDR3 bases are TGCGCCAGCAGCCCGGACAGGGATGGTTACACCTTC. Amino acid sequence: CASSPDRDGYTF.

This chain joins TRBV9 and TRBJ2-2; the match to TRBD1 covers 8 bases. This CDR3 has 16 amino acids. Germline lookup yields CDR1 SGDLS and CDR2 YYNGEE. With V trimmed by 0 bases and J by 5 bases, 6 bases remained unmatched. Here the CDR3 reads CASSVGSGGRTGELFF. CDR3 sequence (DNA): TGTGCCAGCAGCGTAGGGTCAGGGGGCCGGACCGGGGAGCTGTTTTTT.

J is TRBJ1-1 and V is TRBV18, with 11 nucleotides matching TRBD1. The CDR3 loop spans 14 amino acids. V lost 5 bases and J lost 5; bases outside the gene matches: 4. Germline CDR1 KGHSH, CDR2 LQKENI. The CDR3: CASSSGQGVTEAFF. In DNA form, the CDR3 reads TGTGCCAGCTCATCGGGACAGGGGGTTACTGAAGCTTTCTTT. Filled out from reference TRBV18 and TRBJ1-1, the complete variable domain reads NAGVMQNPRHLVRRRGQEARLRCSPMKGHSHVYWYRQLPEEGLKFMVYLQKENIIDESGMPKERFSAEFPKEGPSILRIQQVVRGDSAAYFCASSSGQGVTEAFFGQGTRLTVV.

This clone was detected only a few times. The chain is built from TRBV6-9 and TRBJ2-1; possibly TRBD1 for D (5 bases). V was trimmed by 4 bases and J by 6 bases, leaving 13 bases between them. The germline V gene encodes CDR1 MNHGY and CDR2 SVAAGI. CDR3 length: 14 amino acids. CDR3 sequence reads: CASSSWGDSNEQFF. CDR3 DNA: TGTGCCAGCAGTTCCTGGGGCGACAGCAATGAGCAGTTCTTC.

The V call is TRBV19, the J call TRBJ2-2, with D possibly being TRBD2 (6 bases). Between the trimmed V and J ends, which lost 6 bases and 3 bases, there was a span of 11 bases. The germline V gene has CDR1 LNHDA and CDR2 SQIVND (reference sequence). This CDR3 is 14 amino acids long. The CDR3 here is CASRGSGYTGELFF. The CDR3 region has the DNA TGTGCCAGTAGAGGAAGCGGGTACACCGGGGAGCTGTTTTTT.

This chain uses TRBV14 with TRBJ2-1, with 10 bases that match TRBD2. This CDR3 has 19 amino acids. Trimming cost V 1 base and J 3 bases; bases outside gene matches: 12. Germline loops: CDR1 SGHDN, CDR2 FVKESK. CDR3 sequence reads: CASSQGRLLAGIIYNEQFF. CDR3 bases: TGTGCCAGCAGCCAAGGCCGCTTACTAGCGGGAATTATCTACAATGAGCAGTTCTTC.

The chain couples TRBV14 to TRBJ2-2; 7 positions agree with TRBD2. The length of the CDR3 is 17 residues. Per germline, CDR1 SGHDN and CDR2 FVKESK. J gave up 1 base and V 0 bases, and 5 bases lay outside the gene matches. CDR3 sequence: CASSQDRLAVNTGELFF. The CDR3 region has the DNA TGTGCCAGCAGCCAAGATCGGCTAGCGGTGAACACCGGGGAGCTGTTTTTT.

The CDR3 DNA follows: TGCAGTGCTAGTGGGGCAGTCCTCTATGGCTACACCTTC. It is translated as CSASGAVLYGYTF. The genes are TRBV20-1 and TRBJ1-2, with D maybe TRBD1 (5 bases). The germline CDR1 and CDR2 sequences are DFQATT and SNEGSKA (reference sequence). The V end was cut by 3 bases, the J end by 4 bases, with 12 bases between. The CDR3 has 13 amino acids.

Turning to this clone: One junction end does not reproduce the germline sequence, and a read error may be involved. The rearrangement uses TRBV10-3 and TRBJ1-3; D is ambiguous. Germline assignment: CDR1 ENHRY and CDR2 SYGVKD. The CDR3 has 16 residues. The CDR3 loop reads CATSYQHPGTTNTIYF. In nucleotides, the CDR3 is TGTGCCACCAGTTACCAGCACCCAGGAACCACCAACACCATATATTTT.